This TCR beta chain stems from a study of molecular identifiers for immune sequencing clone quantification. Study-level findings and limits: Highly expanded clone sizes could end up underestimated if a barcode were shared by identical TCR molecules. About a million naive cells reportedly did not prevent detection of spiked Jurkat TCR RNA from one cell.

TCRdb re-called the PCR reads through MiXCR, storing one row per CDR3 protein. There are under 650,000 distinct CDR3 sequences in the sample; 15% to 20% occur only once, and 0.75% to 0.95% lies in the top ten. J lost 1 base, V lost 6 bases, and 2 bases had no gene match. The CDR3 has 15 residues. Germline CDR1 SNHLY, CDR2 FYNNEI. This clonotype was seen ten or more times. The antigen remains undetermined. The receptor was isolated from a human donor in good health. Some libraries in this study had Jurkat cell RNA spiked in. The chain couples TRBV2 to TRBJ2-6; 8 bases agree with TRBD1. Sequencing was performed on naive CD8+ T cells from blood, with Jurkat cell RNA spiked in. This sample's subset: FACS-sorted CD8+CD4-CCR7+CD45RA+ naive T cells. The CDR3 protein is CASSHRGSGANVLTF. The CDR3 coding sequence is TGTGCCAGCAGCCACAGGGGGTCTGGGGCCAACGTCCTGACTTTC. Full variable domain (rest looked up from reference TRBV2 and TRBJ2-6): EPEVTQTPSHQVTQMGQEVILRCVPISNHLYFYWYRQILGQKVEFLVSFYNNEISEKSEIFDDQFSVERPDGSNFTLKIRSTKLEDSAMYFCASSHRGSGANVLTFGAGSRLTVL.